The clone carrying this TCR beta chain was seen only once. This specimen comes from a study of shared clonotypes between healthy human individuals. Study in general: CD8 memory received one plate per donor, CD8 naive two, CD4 memory three and CD4 naive three.

Germline V gene data show CDR1 as MGHDK and CDR2 as SYGVNS. CDR3 length: 14 amino acids. The J segment lost 1 base and the V segment lost 5 bases, leaving 2 bases of the junction unmatched. Participating donors were healthy, HIV-negative adults free of recent acute infections or vaccinations. Every subset had its genomic DNA shared out evenly among several immunoSEQ plates. Profiled with immunoSEQ multiplex PCR; TCRdb holds only in-frame clones, not every one. Among around 2.5 million clones listed, more than 85% were seen once. This sequence joins TRBV25-1 and TRBJ2-1; 7 positions match TRBD2. The receptor was derived from a man younger than 35 in good health. Some clones in this sample may be carry-over from other donors' samples. Sequenced: naive CD4+ T cells from PBMCs. Subset noted: CD45RA+ positively selected. CDR3 DNA: TGTGCCAGCAGTCGCGGGGGTTCCTACAATGAGCAGTTCTTC. Translation: CASSRGGSYNEQFF.